This is a list of T cell receptor beta chains from one sample in a study of Ad26.COV2.S vaccination and SARS-CoV-2 variants. The data were produced by immunoSEQ multiplex PCR, yet TCRdb's version contains in-frame clones alone and is incomplete. This sample carries around 400,000 clones, around nine tenths of them seen once, and the ten largest clones take more than 9%. Specimen: peripheral blood, collected in a trial of Ad26.COV2.S vaccine versus placebo. These receptors came from a person aged 18-65 years who received the Ad26.COV2.S COVID-19 vaccine or a placebo. Both conserved end residues are part of each CDR3. A D gene is named only where the DNA matches it firmly. Only some rows state a clone size, as once, few, many or a class for expanded clones.

v_gene,j_gene,abundance,d_gene,CDR3aa,CDR3nt
TRBV19,TRBJ1-5,.,TRBD1,CASSGQELYSNQPQHF,TGTGCCAGTAGTGGACAGGAGCTTTATAGCAATCAGCCCCAGCATTTT
TRBV11-2,TRBJ1-1,.,TRBD1,CASSPRQGAPGDTEAFF,TGTGCCAGCAGCCCTCGACAGGGGGCACCCGGGGACACTGAAGCTTTCTTT
TRBV24-1,TRBJ1-6,.,.,CATSDFGNGGNNSPLHF,TGTGCCACCAGTGATTTTGGAAATGGGGGAAATAATTCACCCCTCCACTTT
TRBV27,TRBJ1-2,few,.,CASSSDTNYGYTF,TGTGCCAGCAGTTCGGACACAAACTATGGCTACACCTTC
TRBV28,TRBJ2-2,.,.,CASSPGQTGELFF,TGTGCCAGCAGTCCCGGACAGACCGGGGAGCTGTTTTTT
TRBV6-1,TRBJ2-1,.,.,CASSVNRGGNNEQFF,TGTGCCAGCAGTGTTAACAGGGGAGGTAACAATGAGCAGTTCTTC
TRBV4-1,TRBJ2-2,.,TRBD2,CASSQAGGRTGELFF,TGCGCCAGCAGCCAAGCGGGAGGCCGAACCGGGGAGCTGTTTTTT
TRBV5-1,TRBJ1-2,few,.,CASSSGTANYGYTF,TGCGCCAGCAGCTCCGGGACGGCGAACTATGGCTACACCTTC
TRBV7-2,TRBJ2-7,once,TRBD2,CASSYDTSGSYEQYF,TGTGCCAGCAGCTACGATACTAGCGGGAGCTACGAGCAGTACTTC
TRBV30,TRBJ1-2,.,.,CAWIGPNYGYTF,TGTGCCTGGATCGGACCCAACTATGGCTACACCTTC
TRBV3-1/TRBV3-2,TRBJ1-4,.,TRBD1,CASSQGTGGEKLFF,TGTGCCAGCAGCCAAGGGACAGGGGGTGAAAAACTGTTTTTT